This record covers a single T cell receptor (beta chain). This sample is drawn from a study of cytomegalovirus exposure and HLA in healthy donors. This CDR3 region has 13 residues. Germline-derived CDR1 and CDR2 are MNHNY and SVGAGI (reference sequence). The V end was cut by 5 bases, the J end by 5 bases, with 12 bases between. Use of 60 Vbeta and 13 Jbeta primers characterized the PCR. Assay used: immunoSEQ multiplex PCR; TCRdb lists only in-frame clones, some missing. The data show nearly 95,000 clones, 6% to 9% seen once. The sequence was obtained from a man between 50 and 59 years old in good health and CMV-seronegative. Specimen: PBMCs. V is TRBV6-6 and J is TRBJ1-1; weak D call: TRBD1 (6 bases). Here the CDR3 reads CASSHRERTEAFF. CDR3 in DNA: TGTGCCAGCAGTCACAGGGAGAGGACTGAAGCTTTCTTT.